Below, 31 T cell receptor beta chains from the same sample are listed, as sequenced in a study of response to subunit inactivated influenza vaccine. Via MiXCR, TCRdb re-called the RT-PCR reads, giving one row per CDR3 protein. This table has under 800,000 distinct CDR3 sequences, more than 11% appearing once. Sequencing used PBMCs from blood, obtained 14 days before vaccination. Source of these receptors: a man aged 50-59 years who received an inactivated influenza vaccine.

This clonotype was seen a handful of times. CDR3 coding DNA: TGTGCCAGCAGCCAAGAAGCACAGGAAGCCTACGAGCAGTACTTC. Translation gives CASSQEAQEAYEQYF. The genes are TRBV4-2 and TRBJ2-7; TRBD1 is a possible D gene (5 bases). V was shortened by 0 bases and J by 2 bases, with 11 bases between the two germline ends. Germline CDR1 is LGHNA and CDR2 is YNFKEQ. The CDR3 totals 15 residues.

This chain links TRBV5-5 with TRBJ1-2, with no clear D. The germline CDR1 and CDR2 sequences are SGHKS and YYEKEE (reference sequence). The CDR3 has 14 amino acids. The germline V and J ends were trimmed by 0 bases and 3 bases, with 9 bases remaining between them. CDR3 sequence (DNA): TGTGCCAGCAGCTTGGACATCGGAGACTATGGCTACACCTTC. Protein product: CASSLDIGDYGYTF.

This clonotype was counted only a few times. The genes are TRBV4-3 and TRBJ2-7, with TRBD2 identical over 10 bases. The CDR3 runs to 16 residues. The junction had 6 bases not matched to a gene; V was cut back by 0 bases and J by 4 bases. Germline V gives CDR1 LGHNA, CDR2 YSLEER. The CDR3 sequence: CASSQDLQREGYEQYF. CDR3 nucleotides: TGCGCCAGCAGCCAAGATTTGCAGCGGGAGGGTTACGAGCAGTACTTC.

Remarks on this clonotype: One end of the junction varies from germline; a read error may be responsible. The V and J genes are TRBV29-1 and TRBJ2-7; 8 bases map to TRBD1. This CDR3 is built from 16 residues. In germline, CDR1 is SQVTM, CDR2 ANQGSEA. DNA of the CDR3: TGCAGCGTTGAAGATATGGCAGGGGGCCTATCCTACAAGCAGTACTTC. Translated, it gives CSVEDMAGGLSYKQYF.

In its sample, this clonotype was seen a few times. The rearrangement uses TRBV4-2 and TRBJ2-7; TRBD1 aligns across 9 bases. The CDR3 length is 15 residues. Looked up from germline, CDR1 is LGHNA and CDR2 is YNFKEQ. J gave up 4 bases and V 3 bases, and 7 bases lay outside the gene matches. CDR3 DNA: TGTGCCAGCAGCCACCCGGACAGGGGACGGTACGAGCAGTACTTC. This gives the protein CASSHPDRGRYEQYF.

This clonotype has a count of ten or more. The chain uses TRBV6-1 and TRBJ1-1; TRBD1 aligns across 7 bases. CDR1 is MNHNS, CDR2 SASEGT, per germline. J lost 1 base, V lost 6 bases, and 8 bases had no gene match. The CDR3 runs 15 residues. CDR3 sequence: CASRPQWTGNTEAFF. The CDR3, as DNA: TGTGCCAGCAGACCCCAGTGGACAGGGAACACTGAAGCTTTCTTT.

The table lists this clonotype with a few counts. V and J are TRBV7-8 and TRBJ1-5; D ambiguous. CDR1 is SGHVS and CDR2 is FQNEAQ in the germline V gene. This CDR3 contains 13 residues. V lost 0 bases to trimming and J lost 5 bases, with 5 bases between them. In DNA, the CDR3 is TGTGCCAGCAGCTTAGCTGGGCATCAGCCCCAGCATTTT. This encodes CASSLAGHQPQHF.

This clonotype was observed a handful of times. A junction boundary mismatches the germline segment, possibly from a read error. The chain's CDR3 is CASSLERTAISF. CDR3 in DNA: TGTGCCAGCAGCTTAGAGCGGACAGCCATTTCCTTC. The genes are TRBV11-2 and TRBJ2-1; D is perhaps TRBD1 (6 bases). Looked up from germline, CDR1 is SGHAT and CDR2 is FQNNGV. This CDR3 has 12 amino acids.

This clonotype has a handful of counts. The V call is TRBV9, the J call TRBJ2-6; the D is unclear. V lost 1 base and J 8 bases, leaving 13 bases between the germline ends. Per the germline V gene, CDR1 is SGDLS and CDR2 is YYNGEE. CDR3 length: 15 amino acids. Written as DNA, the CDR3 is TGTGCCAGCAGCGTATTAAGGGCAGGAACCAACGTCCTGACTTTC. It codes for CASSVLRAGTNVLTF.

This chain connects TRBV3-1 to TRBJ2-4; tentative D call: TRBD1 (5 bases). V was cut by 0 bases and J by 9 bases, with 15 bases left in between. Looked up from germline, CDR1 is LGHDT and CDR2 is YNNKEL (reference sequence). This CDR3 spans 15 amino acids. The CDR3 nucleotides read TGTGCCAGCAGCCAAGATCGGGTAGGGGTTGGCATTCAGTACTTC. This encodes CASSQDRVGVGIQYF.

V gene TRBV5-1 combines with J gene TRBJ1-1; 10 bases align to TRBD1. The germline V gene has CDR1 SGHRS and CDR2 YFSETQ. Trimming at V came to 4 bases and at J to 0 bases, leaving 3 bases not matched to a gene. The CDR3 is 15 residues long. The CDR3, as DNA: TGCGCCAGCAGCGCGACAGGGGGCATGAACACTGAAGCTTTCTTT. As protein: CASSATGGMNTEAFF.

This clonotype was counted between two and nine times. V usage is TRBV15 and J usage is TRBJ1-2; no reliable D call. CDR3 size: 15 residues. Germline V gene sequence: CDR1 LNHNV, CDR2 YYDKDF (reference sequence). Trimming left V 0 bases short and J 3 bases short, with 11 bases between. The CDR3, as DNA: TGTGCCACCAGCAGAGATACCGAGGGAGACTATGGCTACACCTTC. This codes for CATSRDTEGDYGYTF.

This clonotype came up a few times. The gene calls are TRBV5-6 and TRBJ2-3; D is tentatively TRBD1 or TRBD2 (5 bases each). Trimming shortened V by 4 bases and J by 6 bases, and 18 bases separated the two germline ends. CDR3 size: 15 residues. Germline lookup yields CDR1 SGHDT and CDR2 YYEEEE. The CDR3 sequence: CASSPPGFEGDTQYF. The CDR3 nucleotides read TGTGCCAGCAGCCCTCCAGGGTTTGAGGGTGATACGCAGTATTTT.

This clonotype was observed a few times. The chain recombines TRBV4-3 with TRBJ1-2; no clear D gene. V gave up 0 bases and J gave up 2 bases, with 10 bases separating them. This CDR3 is built from 15 residues. Germline V CDR1 and CDR2: LGHNA, YSLEER. The CDR3: CASSQDPRSNYGYTF. The CDR3 DNA is TGCGCCAGCAGCCAAGATCCGAGGAGCAACTATGGCTACACCTTC.

This clonotype was counted only a few times. This chain joins TRBV6-2 or TRBV6-3 and TRBJ2-7; 8 nucleotides match TRBD1. There are 20 residues in the CDR3. The V gene's germline CDR1 is MNHEY and CDR2 SVGEGT. Germline trimming cut 2 bases from V and 0 bases from J; bases unmatched to any gene: 18. The CDR3 DNA reads as TGTGCCAGCAGTTACATGGGGGCAGGGGGCGTTATAGACCGCTCCTACGAGCAGTACTTC. As protein: CASSYMGAGGVIDRSYEQYF.

This clonotype has only a few counts. This CDR3 is CSASRPERDGYTF. Written as DNA, the CDR3 is TGCAGTGCTTCGAGGCCTGAACGGGACGGCTACACCTTC. The chain is built from TRBV20-1 and TRBJ1-2, with D perhaps TRBD1 (5 bases). V was trimmed by 5 bases and J by 8 bases, leaving 18 bases between them. Germline-derived CDR1 and CDR2 are DFQATT and SNEGSKA (reference sequence). The CDR3 spans 13 residues.

This clonotype was seen only a few times. This chain uses TRBV12-3 or TRBV12-4 with TRBJ2-1; 8 bases align to TRBD2. The CDR3 totals 13 residues. The J segment lost 8 bases and the V segment lost 3 bases, leaving 3 bases of the junction unmatched. As DNA, the CDR3 is TGTGCCAGCAGTTTGCTAGCGGGTCATGAGCAGTTCTTC. As protein: CASSLLAGHEQFF.

This sequence joins TRBV2 and TRBJ2-4; 9 nucleotides agree with TRBD1. The CDR3 contains 15 residues. Germline CDR1 is SNHLY and CDR2 is FYNNEI. The J segment lost 8 bases and the V segment lost 4 bases, leaving 9 bases of the junction unmatched. CDR3 DNA: TGTGCCAGCAGTGGGGGGACAGGGACGGTACACATTCAGTACTTC. Protein sequence: CASSGGTGTVHIQYF.

This clonotype was recorded many times. The chain recombines TRBV12-3 or TRBV12-4 with TRBJ2-2; the D is unclear. The germline V and J ends were trimmed by 7 bases and 1 base, with 4 bases remaining between them. This CDR3 has 12 residues. The CDR3 DNA is TGTGCCAGCATTGAGAACACCGGGGAGCTGTTTTTT. Translating it yields CASIENTGELFF.

Only a few counts were recorded for this clonotype. V is TRBV29-1 and J is TRBJ2-1, with TRBD2 matching over 14 bases. CDR3 length: 17 residues. J gave up 3 bases and V 4 bases, and 8 bases lay outside the gene matches. CDR1 is SQVTM, CDR2 ANQGSEA, per germline. The CDR3 DNA reads TGCAGCGTTGGGGGACTAGCGGGAGTTCGGAACTACAATGAGCAGTTCTTC. Amino acids: CSVGGLAGVRNYNEQFF.

This clonotype was observed many times. The chain links TRBV5-1 to TRBJ2-7; D unresolved. V dropped 1 base and J dropped 3 bases, with 8 bases sitting between them. Germline-derived CDR1 and CDR2 are SGHRS and YFSETQ. CDR3 length: 13 amino acids. The CDR3 DNA follows: TGCGCCAGCAGCTTGCTCGCCGACTACGAGCAGTACTTC. Its protein is CASSLLADYEQYF. Drawing the rest from reference TRBV5-1 and TRBJ2-7, the complete variable domain is KAGVTQTPRYLIKTRGQQVTLSCSPISGHRSVSWYQQTPGQGLQFLFEYFSETQRNKGNFPGRFSGRQFSNSRSEMNVSTLELGDSALYLCASSLLADYEQYFGPGTRLTVT.

This clonotype was seen ten or more times. The V and J genes are TRBV20-1 and TRBJ2-7, with 12 nucleotides matching TRBD2. Looked up from germline, CDR1 is DFQATT and CDR2 is SNEGSKA (reference sequence). With V trimmed by 1 base and J by 1 base, 2 bases remained unmatched. This CDR3 comprises 15 residues. Written as DNA, the CDR3 is TGCAGTGCTAGAGGGACTAGCGGGGTTTCCTACGAGCAGTACTTC. This sequence encodes CSARGTSGVSYEQYF.

This clonotype occurred a few times. This chain uses TRBV4-3 with TRBJ2-3; 9 nucleotides match TRBD1. J lost 3 bases, V lost 4 bases, and 11 bases had no gene match. The CDR3 is 17 amino acids. The germline CDR1 and CDR2 sequences are LGHNA and YSLEER. Written as DNA, the CDR3 is TGCGCCAGCAGCCGAAAATACCGGGACAGGGCTACAGATACGCAGTATTTT. The encoded protein is CASSRKYRDRATDTQYF.

The table lists this clonotype with many counts. CDR3 sequence: CSVEVVLGETQYF. The CDR3 DNA sequence: TGCAGCGTTGAAGTGGTATTGGGGGAGACCCAGTACTTC. This chain uses TRBV29-1 with TRBJ2-5; D gene unclear. With 1 base removed from V and 5 bases from J, the gap between germline ends came to 11 bases. The CDR3 has 13 amino acids. In germline, CDR1 is SQVTM, CDR2 ANQGSEA.

In its sample, this clonotype was seen many times. The chain links TRBV12-3 or TRBV12-4 to TRBJ1-1, with D tentatively TRBD1 (6 bases). V was clipped by 6 bases and J by 1 base, with 12 bases between them. The CDR3 totals 14 residues. DNA of the CDR3: TGTGCCAGCAGCCCTTGGACAGAGAACACTGAAGCTTTCTTT. Translation gives CASSPWTENTEAFF.

The V and J genes are TRBV29-1 and TRBJ1-1; 8 bases are a match to TRBD1. This CDR3 has 13 residues. The junction had 6 bases not matched to a gene; V was cut back by 6 bases and J by 3 bases. Germline loops: CDR1 SQVTM, CDR2 ANQGSEA. The CDR3 sequence: CSVPDRGDTEAFF. CDR3 coding DNA: TGCAGCGTCCCCGACAGGGGAGACACTGAAGCTTTCTTT.

The CDR3 DNA sequence: TGTGCCAGCAGCCAAACAAGGTCGGGTTCACCCCTCCACTTT. Translated, it gives CASSQTRSGSPLHF. The V call is TRBV3-1, the J call TRBJ1-6; D remains ambiguous. There are 14 residues in the CDR3. The germline V and J ends were trimmed by 2 bases and 9 bases, with 11 bases remaining between them. Germline V gene sequence: CDR1 LGHDT, CDR2 YNNKEL (reference sequence).

V usage is TRBV12-3 or TRBV12-4 and J usage is TRBJ2-7, with D maybe TRBD1 (5 bases). CDR3 length equals 17 residues. The germline V and J ends were trimmed by 5 bases and 2 bases, with 22 bases remaining between them. In DNA, the CDR3 is TGTGCCAGCAGTCTTAAAAAATTCCAGGGTATCGCCTACGAGCAGTACTTC. Amino acid sequence: CASSLKKFQGIAYEQYF.

The sample holds many counts of this clonotype. The chain combines TRBV12-3 or TRBV12-4 with TRBJ2-7; TRBD2 agrees at 9 bases. V dropped 2 bases and J dropped 4; count of bases not matched to a gene: 3. The CDR3 is 14 residues long. CDR3 protein: CASSLTSGRYEQYF. For the CDR3, the DNA is TGTGCCAGCAGTTTAACGAGCGGGAGGTACGAGCAGTACTTC.

This clonotype was seen a handful of times. V gene TRBV28 combines with J gene TRBJ1-5; D unresolved. The length of the CDR3 is 15 residues. The V and J ends lost 2 bases and 1 base respectively, with 9 bases between them. The germline CDR1 and CDR2 sequences are MDHEN and SYDVKM. The CDR3 nucleotides read TGTGCCAGCAGTTTAGAGGGTATGAGCAATCAGCCCCAGCATTTT. Its protein product is CASSLEGMSNQPQHF.

In this sample, this clonotype turned up a few times. The chain joins TRBV6-5 to TRBJ2-1, with TRBD2 identical over 7 bases. Germline V CDR1 and CDR2: MNHEY, SVGAGI. V was clipped by 0 bases and J by 10 bases; unmatched bases: 9. There are 15 residues in the CDR3. The CDR3 DNA reads TGTGCCAGCAGTTACTCGGGGGGGGGGAGAATGGAGCAGTTCTTC. This sequence encodes CASSYSGGGRMEQFF.